This T cell receptor (beta chain) derives from a study of CXCR3-negative and CXCR3-positive naive CD8 T cells. Study-level findings and limits: For memory CD8+ cells diversity was much lower, but both naive subsets had comparably high diversity. CXCR3-positive naive cells had more hydrophobic TRB CDR3s than CXCR3-negative naive cells. TRB CDR3 properties indicated TCR strength, while surface CD5 was similar across naive subsets. Once cells were cryopreserved, CXCR3 expression went down partly, and most assays used fresh PBMCs.

Concerning this clonotype itself: Its target is not known.

CDR1 LNHDA and CDR2 SQIVND come from the germline V gene (reference sequence). This CDR3 is 15 amino acids long. 5' RACE that incorporated UMI labels was used to prepare the TRB cDNA libraries. From its re-call of the 5' RACE reads, TCRdb lists each CDR3 protein once, without DNA. The sample data list around 160,000 distinct CDR3 sequences. The rearrangement uses TRBV19 and TRBJ2-7; TCRdb picks TRBD2, but there is no DNA to check that call. The source material was naive CXCR3+ CD8+ T cells from blood. Subset described: CD45RO-CCR7+CD27+CD95- naive CD8+ T cells expressing CXCR3 (TNR3+). The source of this sequence is a human donor in good health. Some clones in this sample may be carry-over from other donors' samples. CDR3 region: CASSMTSGRIYEQYF.